Shown below are 17 T cell receptor beta chains from a single sample sequenced in a study of T-cell reconstitution after alpha-beta-depleted transplantation in children. Unique molecular identifiers were built into the TCRbeta library. From the PCR reads, TCRdb called clonotypes with MiXCR, one entry per CDR3 protein. The profile shows 45,000 to 55,000 distinct CDR3 sequences, 5.5% to 7.5% of them singletons. The sample consisted of PBMCs, mostly from graft donor cells, taken 60 days after TCRalphabeta/CD19-depleted stem cell transplant. The receptors originated from a female patient between 2 and 10 years old who had a stem cell transplant for aplastic anemia, so the T cells may come from the graft donor.

This clonotype came up many times. DNA for the CDR3: TGTGCCAGCAGTACCGGACAGGGCCCCTATGGCTACACCTTC. Protein: CASSTGQGPYGYTF. The chain uses TRBV12-3 or TRBV12-4 and TRBJ1-2; 8 nucleotides line up with TRBD1. V was clipped by 5 bases and J by 4 bases; unmatched bases: 6. The CDR3 totals 14 residues.

This clonotype was seen at least ten times. The V gene is TRBV5-1, the J gene TRBJ2-3, with D possibly TRBD2 on 6 matching bases. V was pared by 4 bases and J by 6 bases, with 15 bases between. Germline lookup yields CDR1 SGHRS and CDR2 YFSETQ. This CDR3 has 14 amino acids. In nucleotides, the CDR3 is TGCGCCAGCAGCCTGGAGGGGAGGTTGGATACGCAGTATTTT. Amino acid sequence: CASSLEGRLDTQYF.

This clonotype is medium-sized. This sequence joins TRBV5-6 and TRBJ1-1; possible D gene TRBD1, 6 bases. The V and J ends lost 7 bases and 5 bases respectively, with 24 bases between them. This CDR3 is 16 amino acids long. CDR1 is SGHDT, CDR2 YYEEEE, per germline. CDR3 amino acids: CASGGTGSPVRTEAFF. The CDR3 bases are TGTGCCAGCGGGGGCACGGGTAGCCCTGTGAGGACTGAAGCTTTCTTT.

The chain carries TRBV1 and TRBJ1-2; TRBD1 reflects the table's D call only, with no check against the DNA. TRBV1 is tagged as a pseudogene. The CDR3 totals 13 residues. CDR3 region: CTSSQEGPRPRGF. CDR3 DNA sequence: TGCACCAGCAGCCAAGAGGGCCCCCGTCCCCGAGGCTTC.

At least ten counts were recorded for this clonotype. The chain has TRBV7-8 and TRBJ2-5; possible D gene TRBD1, 5 bases. Trimming cost V 3 bases and J 5 bases, with 10 bases left between them. Germline loops: CDR1 SGHVS, CDR2 FQNEAQ. CDR3 size: 13 residues. CDR3 sequence (DNA): TGTGCCAGCAGCTTGTCCAGGGTCGAGACCCAGTACTTC. Residues: CASSLSRVETQYF. Variable domain in full (rest from reference TRBV7-8 and TRBJ2-5): GAGVSQSPRYKVAKRGQDVALRCDPISGHVSLFWYQQALGQGPEFLTYFQNEAQLDKSGLPSDRFFAERPEGSVSTLKIQRTQQEDSAVYLCASSLSRVETQYFGPGTRLLVL.

The chain employs TRBV6-2 or TRBV6-3 and TRBJ2-2; 12 nucleotides match TRBD2. Trimming took 8 bases from V and 4 from J; bases not matched to a gene: 5. The germline CDR1 and CDR2 sequences are MNHEY and SVGEGT. The CDR3 spans 15 residues. CDR3 sequence: CASVGTSGPTGELFF. The CDR3 DNA follows: TGTGCCAGCGTTGGGACTAGCGGGCCCACCGGGGAGCTGTTTTTT.

The chain has TRBV20-1 and TRBJ1-5; 11 bases match TRBD1. The CDR3 has 18 residues. Germline V gene sequence: CDR1 DFQATT, CDR2 SNEGSKA (reference sequence). Trimming removed 0 bases from V and 0 bases from J; junction bases left unmatched: 7. The CDR3 DNA follows: TGCAGTGCTAGAGAACCGGGACAGGGGGTCTATAGCAATCAGCCCCAGCATTTT. The encoded protein is CSAREPGQGVYSNQPQHF.

This clonotype appeared a few times. The chain is built from TRBV7-9 and TRBJ2-7; D may be TRBD1 or TRBD2 (5 bases each). CDR3 length: 15 amino acids. Trimming took off 0 bases at V and 3 bases at J, with 12 bases between the two ends. Germline V gene lookup returns CDR1 SEHNR and CDR2 FQNEAQ (reference sequence). The CDR3 DNA follows: TGTGCCAGCAGCTTAGCCCGGGACCTAAACTACGAGCAGTACTTC. It translates to CASSLARDLNYEQYF.

This clonotype has at least ten counts. A single base separates this from a much larger clone, so it may be a read error. CDR3 nucleotide sequence: TGCGCCAGCAGCTTGGAGTACCGAGAGACCCAGTACTTC. Residues: CASSLEYRETQYF. The chain combines TRBV5-1 with TRBJ2-5; no firm D call. Per the germline V gene, CDR1 is SGHRS and CDR2 is YFSETQ. V lost 0 bases and J 4 bases, leaving 7 bases between the germline ends. The CDR3 totals 13 residues.

Many counts were recorded for this clonotype. This chain connects TRBV11-2 to TRBJ2-2; the D gene is possibly TRBD2 (6 bases). Trimming took 1 base from V and 13 from J, leaving 22 bases between them. The CDR3 sequence is 16 residues long. CDR1 is SGHAT and CDR2 is FQNNGV in the germline V gene. In DNA, the CDR3 is TGTGCCAGCAGCTTAGCCGCGGGGCAGCCCCCGTTAGGGCTGTTTTTT. It encodes CASSLAAGQPPLGLFF. The full variable domain, completed using reference TRBV11-2 and TRBJ2-2, is EAGVAQSPRYKIIEKRQSVAFWCNPISGHATLYWYQQILGQGPKLLIQFQNNGVVDDSQLPKDRFSAERLKGVDSTLKIQPAKLEDSAVYLCASSLAAGQPPLGLFFGEGSRLTVL.

This clonotype was counted once. The chain is built from TRBV27 and TRBJ2-5, with D hard to call. CDR3 length: 14 amino acids. The V gene lost 5 bases and the J gene lost 5 bases, with 15 bases spanning the gap. In germline, CDR1 is MNHEY, CDR2 SMNVEV (reference sequence). As DNA, the CDR3 is TGTGCCAGCAGTCCGCGATCACTACCGGAGACCCAGTACTTC. Residues: CASSPRSLPETQYF.

J is TRBJ2-2 and V is TRBV4-2; D gene ambiguous. Germline lookup yields CDR1 LGHNA and CDR2 YNFKEQ. This CDR3 has 14 residues. V shed 1 base and J shed 3 bases, with 6 bases lying between them. CDR3 in amino acids: CASSQVSYTGELFF. CDR3 nucleotides: TGTGCCAGCAGCCAAGTGTCTTACACCGGGGAGCTGTTTTTT.

This clonotype was detected a few times. V gene TRBV3-1 combines with J gene TRBJ2-1; D is perhaps TRBD1 (6 bases). Germline CDR1 LGHDT, CDR2 YNNKEL (reference sequence). Between the trimmed V and J ends, which lost 3 bases and 1 base, there was a span of 13 bases. This CDR3 has 16 amino acids. CDR3 sequence: CASSQNREMSYNEQFF. The DNA for the CDR3 is TGTGCCAGCAGCCAGAACAGGGAGATGTCCTACAATGAGCAGTTCTTC.

This clonotype came up many times. CDR3 region: CASSLHATGELFF. CDR3 nucleotide sequence: TGTGCCAGCAGCTTACATGCCACCGGGGAGCTGTTTTTT. V is TRBV7-3 and J is TRBJ2-2; D unclear. V was clipped by 2 bases and J by 4 bases, with 5 bases between them. CDR3 length: 13 residues. CDR1 SGHTA and CDR2 FQGTGA come from the germline V gene.

The J gene is TRBJ1-6, the V gene TRBV7-8; D not resolved. Per germline, CDR1 SGHVS and CDR2 FQNEAQ. V lost 1 base to trimming and J lost 7 bases, with 11 bases between them. This CDR3 spans 15 amino acids. CDR3 in amino acids: CASSLEAGLNSPLHF. The CDR3 DNA is TGTGCCAGCAGCTTAGAGGCAGGCCTAAATTCACCCCTCCACTTT.

The gene calls are TRBV9 and TRBJ2-3; 9 positions agree with TRBD1. There are 12 residues in the CDR3. Germline V gene data show CDR1 as SGDLS and CDR2 as YYNGEE. V dropped 8 bases and J dropped 11; count of bases not matched to a gene: 9. Here the CDR3 reads CARSLDRGEQYF. In nucleotides, the CDR3 is TGTGCCAGAAGCCTCGACAGGGGGGAGCAGTATTTT.

This clonotype turned up a few times. The chain joins TRBV4-3 to TRBJ2-3; D ambiguous. Per germline, CDR1 LGHNA and CDR2 YSLEER. There are 15 residues in the CDR3. V was clipped by 0 bases and J by 0 bases, with 7 bases between them. CDR3 sequence: CASSQETVSTDTQYF. CDR3 nucleotides: TGCGCCAGCAGCCAAGAAACAGTAAGCACAGATACGCAGTATTTT.